This TCR beta chain appears in the sequencing data of a study of human T cells and chemical hapten exposure. Study details: Small pooled library volume differences mainly caused per-sample TCR yield variation. Regarding the study as a whole: DPC sensitization left the count of TCRs above 1 in 1000 unchanged.

From germline, CDR1 is DFQATT and CDR2 SNEGSKA (reference sequence). The V segment lost 3 bases and the J segment 3 bases; nucleotides outside the gene matches: 10. The CDR3 has 17 residues. The library labeled individual cDNA molecules by adding unique molecular identifiers to them. Under the authors' procedure: Sampled TCR counts reached a median of around 100,000 per sample, with values ranging from roughly 23,224 to 690,600. TCRdb redid the calling of the RACE reads with MiXCR, one entry per CDR3 protein. The authors' filters were not applied to this entry. The repertoire consists of over 85,000 distinct CDR3 sequences, with approximately 9.7% occurring once and the leading ten covering around 2.8%. Indicated time point: healthy volunteer bleed at 2 weeks. Unfractionated whole blood served as the source for total RNA extraction. This clonotype was counted many times. Its cognate antigen is unknown.

This chain connects TRBV20-1 to TRBJ2-3; TRBD2 matches 12 bases. This receptor was taken from a female donor in good health. Some clones in this sample may be carry-over from other donors' samples. The material sequenced was whole blood. This chain's CDR3 is CSASQSPGTSGTDTQYF. Written as DNA, the CDR3 is TGCAGTGCTAGTCAGTCGCCCGGGACTAGCGGGACAGATACGCAGTATTTT.